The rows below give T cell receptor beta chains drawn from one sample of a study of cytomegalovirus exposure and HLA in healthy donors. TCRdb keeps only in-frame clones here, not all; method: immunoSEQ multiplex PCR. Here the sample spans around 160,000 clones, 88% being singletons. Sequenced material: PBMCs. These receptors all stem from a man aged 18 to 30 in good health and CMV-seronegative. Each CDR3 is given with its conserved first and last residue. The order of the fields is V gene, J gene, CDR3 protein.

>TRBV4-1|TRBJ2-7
CASSQLSGRGNEQYF
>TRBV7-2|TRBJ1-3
CASSLAGGIGNTIYF
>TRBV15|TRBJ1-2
CATSRDPTPGNYGYTF
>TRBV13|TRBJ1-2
CASSSGQGAGYGYTF
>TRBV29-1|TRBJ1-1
CSGHRSPRDTEAFF
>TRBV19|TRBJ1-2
CASSVDRGHGYTF
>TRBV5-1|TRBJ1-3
CASSLESSPGNTIYF
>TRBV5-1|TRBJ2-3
CASSLQRPTDTQYF
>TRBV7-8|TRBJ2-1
CASSAAGRGPRDEQFF
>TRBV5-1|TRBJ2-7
CASSLRVGGTYEQYF
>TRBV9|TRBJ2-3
CASSVLGTGEDTQYF
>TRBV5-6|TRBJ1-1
CASTGTRLYGNTEAFF
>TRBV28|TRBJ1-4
CASSLRRGTTGKLFF
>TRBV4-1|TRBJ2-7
CASSQGGGFAYEQYF
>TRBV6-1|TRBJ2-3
CASRPQETYEYF
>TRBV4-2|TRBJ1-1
CASSQDKSMNTEAFF
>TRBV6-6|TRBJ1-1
CASRSKGNTEAFF
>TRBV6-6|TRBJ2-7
CASSPQSEQYF
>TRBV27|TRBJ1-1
CASSLATSPAEAFF
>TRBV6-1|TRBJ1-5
CASSVSGQSNQPQHF
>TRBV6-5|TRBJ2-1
CASSYPGTGSYNEQFF
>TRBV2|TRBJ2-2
CASGKTTNTGELFF
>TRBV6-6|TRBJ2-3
CASSYSQRDGTDTQYF
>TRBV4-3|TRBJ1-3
CASSRGRGNTIYF
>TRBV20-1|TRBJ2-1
CSARGGSEQFF
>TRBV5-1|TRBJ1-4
CASSLLPGQGITNEKLFF
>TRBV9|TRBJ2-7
CASSGLVGYEQYF
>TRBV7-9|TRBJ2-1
CASSLAATEQFF
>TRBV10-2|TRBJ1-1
CASKIQGNTEAFF
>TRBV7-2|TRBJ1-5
CASSLQGYSNQPQHF
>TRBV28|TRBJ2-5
CASRTHGGRAETQYF